This T cell receptor (beta chain) derives from a study of beta chain features in type 1 diabetes. Study as a whole: Similarity in age, gender and cell yields was seen between patients and healthy donors. Examination of sorted cells across all samples involved 98,000,000 or so cells.

Every donor provided one heparinised blood draw, which averaged about 110 mL. Sorting of CD4+ naive, central memory, regulatory and stem cell-like memory cells was performed via CD45RO/CCR7/CD25/CD127/CD95/CD27. The CDR3 sequence is 11 residues long. The germline V gene encodes CDR1 MGHRA and CDR2 YSYEKL. V dropped 5 bases and J dropped 7 bases, with 8 bases sitting between them. The study reverse transcribed the entire isolated RNA, so it sequenced expressed TCRB transcripts. Clones were sequenced by immunoSEQ multiplex PCR, and TCRdb holds only the in-frame ones, with some missing. The sample gives a few hundred thousand clones, 25% to 30% of which show up once; 4% is in the top ten.

Sequenced sample: central memory CD4+ T cells from blood. The source is a man aged 30-40 years in good health. This rearrangement joins TRBV4-1 to TRBJ1-1; D unresolved. The CDR3 bases are TGCGCCAGCAGCAAGTTAGGTGAAGCTTTCTTT. Its protein is CASSKLGEAFF.